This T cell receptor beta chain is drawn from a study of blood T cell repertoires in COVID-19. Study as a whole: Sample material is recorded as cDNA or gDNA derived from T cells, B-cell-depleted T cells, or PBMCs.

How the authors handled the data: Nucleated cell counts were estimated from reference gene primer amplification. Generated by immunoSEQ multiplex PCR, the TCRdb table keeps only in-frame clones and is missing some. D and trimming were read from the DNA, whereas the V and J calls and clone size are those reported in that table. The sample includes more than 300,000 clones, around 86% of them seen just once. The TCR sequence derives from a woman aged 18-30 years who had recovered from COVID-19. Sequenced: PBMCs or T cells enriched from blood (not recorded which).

The CDR3 loop is CASSGSGQLGETEAFF. The DNA for the CDR3 is TGCGCCAGCAGCGGATCGGGACAGCTCGGGGAAACTGAAGCTTTCTTT. The rearrangement joins TRBV5-1 to TRBJ1-1; 7 nucleotides agree with TRBD1. The CDR3 contains 16 residues. Germline-derived CDR1 and CDR2 are SGHRS and YFSETQ. Trimming removed 4 bases from V and 5 bases from J; junction bases left unmatched: 14.